This T cell receptor (beta chain) was obtained from a study of T cells after yellow fever vaccination. Notes on the study in general: Bulk-population clonotypes that are abundant could appear as contaminants in FACS-sorted repertoires. Post-booster repertoires again held most primary-vaccination clones (about 96% CD4, 80% to 90% CD8). Though it reached lower strength, the secondary response hit its peak faster, day 5 versus 15.

Trimming left V 2 bases short and J 1 base short, with 12 bases between. CDR1 DFQATT and CDR2 SNEGSKA come from the germline V gene (reference sequence). The CDR3 has 15 amino acids. Synthesis of TCR cDNA relied on 5'RACE template switching, which attached a universal primer site and UMIs. MiXCR was run by TCRdb on the 5' RACE reads, yielding one entry per CDR3 protein. The sample yields under 350,000 distinct CDR3 sequences, about 4% seen once. Details on this clonotype: The antigen is unknown.

Sequencing was performed on PBMCs, taken 5 days after the yellow fever booster vaccination. This TCR came from a man between 18 and 29 years old who received the YFV17D yellow fever vaccine. The J gene is TRBJ1-5, the V gene TRBV20-1; possibly TRBD1 for D (6 bases). CDR3 protein: CSARPGQRSNQPQHF. The CDR3 DNA follows: TGCAGTGCTAGACCCGGACAGAGGAGCAATCAGCCCCAGCATTTT.